One and the same sample provided the 17 T cell receptor beta chains below, sequenced in a study of CD8 T cells in Susac syndrome. cDNA came from about 0.5 to 1 ug RNA primed by random hexamers. One entry per CDR3 protein results from TCRdb running MiXCR on the immunoSEQ multiplex PCR reads. Of 170,000 or so distinct CDR3 sequences listed, approximately 94% are singletons. Sequenced material: CD4+ T cells from PBMCs. The source is a human donor with multiple sclerosis.

This chain connects TRBV6-2 or TRBV6-3 to TRBJ1-5; 8 positions agree with TRBD1. CDR1 and CDR2 from the germline V gene are MNHEY and SVGEGT. V lost 6 bases and J lost 3; bases outside the gene matches: 7. This CDR3 is 15 amino acids long. CDR3 amino acids: CASRDRDRPNQPQHF. The CDR3 bases are TGTGCCAGCAGGGACCGGGACAGGCCCAATCAGCCCCAGCATTTT.

This clonotype was detected once. The J gene is TRBJ2-3, the V gene TRBV20-1; tentatively, D is TRBD2 (5 bases). The CDR3 length is 14 residues. In germline, CDR1 is DFQATT, CDR2 SNEGSKA (reference sequence). Trimming cost V 3 bases and J 6 bases, with 16 bases left between them. For the CDR3, the DNA is TGCAGTGCTAGTCCGGAGCGGAGGTGGGATACGCAGTATTTT. Translating gives CSASPERRWDTQYF.

This sequence joins TRBV4-1 and TRBJ1-2; D ambiguous. The CDR3 is 13 amino acids. The germline V and J ends were trimmed by 0 bases and 9 bases, with 11 bases remaining between them. The germline gives CDR1 MGHRA, CDR2 YSYEKL. The CDR3 region has the DNA TGCGCCAGCAGCCAAGATACGGCTACAAGCTACACCTTC. As protein: CASSQDTATSYTF.

This chain uses TRBV7-8 with TRBJ2-3, with unresolved D. Germline loops: CDR1 SGHVS, CDR2 FQNEAQ. The CDR3 runs 12 residues. The V and J ends lost 3 bases and 4 bases respectively, with 5 bases between them. This CDR3 is CASSFTSDTQYF. The CDR3 DNA follows: TGTGCCAGCAGCTTCACCTCAGATACGCAGTATTTT.

The chain joins TRBV9 to TRBJ1-6; D not resolved. V was cut by 0 bases and J by 3 bases, with 7 bases left in between. Germline CDR1 reads SGDLS; CDR2 reads YYNGEE. This CDR3 comprises 15 residues. The CDR3 sequence is CASSVEPGYNSPLHF. The DNA for the CDR3 is TGTGCCAGCAGCGTAGAGCCGGGCTATAATTCACCCCTCCACTTT.

The V and J genes are TRBV4-3 and TRBJ2-1, with D unresolved. From germline, CDR1 is LGHNA and CDR2 YSLEER. The CDR3 totals 13 residues. The germline V and J ends were trimmed by 1 base and 10 bases, with 11 bases remaining between them. The CDR3 protein is CASSQAVPREQFF. CDR3 sequence (DNA): TGCGCCAGCAGCCAAGCCGTTCCTCGGGAGCAGTTCTTC.

The V gene is TRBV7-2, the J gene TRBJ2-7, with 15 nucleotides matching TRBD2. The V gene end was trimmed by 5 bases and the J gene end by 3 bases; junction bases not matched to a gene: 8. The germline V gene has CDR1 SGHTA and CDR2 FQGNSA. CDR3 size: 17 residues. CDR3 loop: CASSPWTSGRGVYEQYF. The CDR3 bases are TGTGCCAGCAGCCCGTGGACTAGCGGGAGGGGAGTCTACGAGCAGTACTTC.

This chain joins TRBV12-3 or TRBV12-4 and TRBJ2-7; weak D call: TRBD1 (6 bases). The CDR3 consists of 14 residues. Trimming cost V 7 bases and J 4 bases, with 17 bases left between them. This chain's CDR3 is CASTLTGYSYEQYF. The DNA of the CDR3 is TGTGCCAGCACCTTAACAGGGTATAGTTACGAGCAGTACTTC.

The chain couples TRBV18 to TRBJ2-2; D unclear. V shed 6 bases and J shed 0 bases, with 14 bases lying between them. Germline values: CDR1 KGHSH, CDR2 LQKENI. The length of the CDR3 is 16 residues. The CDR3 loop reads CASSLNSRTNTGELFF. In nucleotides, the CDR3 is TGTGCCAGCTCCCTTAACAGTAGGACGAACACCGGGGAGCTGTTTTTT. Full variable domain (missing parts from reference TRBV18 and TRBJ2-2): NAGVMQNPRHLVRRRGQEARLRCSPMKGHSHVYWYRQLPEEGLKFMVYLQKENIIDESGMPKERFSAEFPKEGPSILRIQQVVRGDSAAYFCASSLNSRTNTGELFFGEGSRLTVL.

The genes are TRBV9 and TRBJ1-4; no reliable D call. CDR1 is SGDLS, CDR2 YYNGEE, per germline. V was shortened by 4 bases and J by 3 bases, with 13 bases between the two germline ends. The CDR3 has 15 residues. The CDR3 region is CASSPREAANEKLFF. The CDR3 DNA follows: TGTGCCAGCAGCCCTAGAGAGGCGGCTAATGAAAAACTGTTTTTT.

The chain carries TRBV11-2 and TRBJ1-3, with no clear D. The V end lost 3 bases, the J end lost 3 bases, and 9 bases lay between the germline ends. The CDR3 loop spans 14 amino acids. CDR1 and CDR2 from the germline V gene are SGHAT and FQNNGV. CDR3 loop: CASSFKWGGNTIYF. CDR3 nucleotides: TGTGCCAGCAGCTTTAAATGGGGTGGAAACACCATATATTTT.

The J gene is TRBJ2-3, the V gene TRBV10-3; tentatively, D is TRBD2 (6 bases). The V gene lost 8 bases and the J gene lost 2 bases, with 11 bases spanning the gap. The germline gives CDR1 ENHRY, CDR2 SYGVKD. The CDR3 length is 13 residues. CDR3 loop: CAIQEGLTDTQYF. DNA of the CDR3: TGTGCCATCCAAGAGGGACTCACAGATACGCAGTATTTT.

The rearrangement uses TRBV5-1 and TRBJ2-1; D could derive from TRBD1 or TRBD2 (5 bases each). The CDR3 is 14 residues long. The germline V gene has CDR1 SGHRS and CDR2 YFSETQ. The V gene lost 1 base and the J gene lost 2 bases, with 7 bases spanning the gap. The CDR3 spells CASSLRDPYNEQFF. The CDR3, as DNA: TGCGCCAGCAGCTTGCGGGACCCCTACAATGAGCAGTTCTTC.

Only one count was recorded for this clonotype. This chain connects TRBV19 to TRBJ1-1, with D unresolved. Germline CDR1 and CDR2: LNHDA and SQIVND (reference sequence). This CDR3 comprises 15 residues. V shed 7 bases and J shed 3 bases, with 18 bases lying between them. CDR3 DNA: TGTGCCAGTATTCCCGGTGGGATCCGAGACACTGAAGCTTTCTTT. It encodes CASIPGGIRDTEAFF.

V gene TRBV29-1 combines with J gene TRBJ2-7; 10 bases line up with TRBD2. CDR1 is SQVTM and CDR2 is ANQGSEA in the germline V gene. The CDR3 has 14 amino acids. With 5 bases clipped from V and 3 bases from J, the junction kept 7 bases outside the gene matches. The CDR3 loop is CSVSPVAGGYEQYF. The CDR3 nucleotides read TGCAGCGTTAGCCCCGTAGCGGGAGGCTACGAGCAGTACTTC.

The sample holds one count of this clonotype. The rearrangement links TRBV5-4 to TRBJ1-1; D not resolved. V shed 0 bases and J shed 4 bases, with 10 bases lying between them. Germline CDR1 reads SGHNT; CDR2 reads YYREEE (reference sequence). This CDR3 is 14 amino acids long. In nucleotides, the CDR3 is TGTGCCAGCAGCTTGGGCCGGGCGGCCACTGAAGCTTTCTTT. This sequence encodes CASSLGRAATEAFF.

CDR3 sequence: CSVEPLWGQEAFF. DNA for the CDR3: TGCAGCGTTGAACCGTTGTGGGGGCAGGAAGCTTTCTTT. This chain connects TRBV29-1 to TRBJ1-1; a weak D match, TRBD1 (6 bases). Trimming left V 2 bases short and J 8 bases short, with 15 bases between. CDR1 SQVTM and CDR2 ANQGSEA come from the germline V gene. The CDR3 spans 13 residues. The whole variable domain, remainder taken from reference TRBV29-1 and TRBJ1-1, is SAVISQKPSRDICQRGTSLTIQCQVDSQVTMMFWYRQQPGQSLTLIATANQGSEATYESGFVIDKFPISRPNLTFSTLTVSNMSPEDSSIYLCSVEPLWGQEAFFGQGTRLTVV.